This TCR beta chain was recovered during a study of cytomegalovirus exposure and HLA in healthy donors. About the research overall: Earlier work reported around 110 million unique TCR beta sequences from 180 million or so T cells.

PCR used 60 Vbeta primers and 13 Jbeta primers. Libraries were prepared by immunoSEQ multiplex PCR; TCRdb keeps only in-frame clonotypes and omits some of them. The profile shows roughly 110,000 clones, around 73% of them singletons. On this clone: Antigen unknown.

Study findings and constraints: Roughly even sequencing depth across donors was the assumption behind the presence/absence analyses. The number of N-insertions in an Asian-associated ancestry cluster was reportedly below the roughly 620-donor mean in a later analysis. According to the study, roughly 160 TCR beta chains were cytomegalovirus-associated.

This CDR3 is 13 amino acids long. Germline-derived CDR1 and CDR2 are MNHNS and SASEGT. The ends lost 6 bases at V and 6 bases at J; junction bases unmatched: 7. V is TRBV6-1 and J is TRBJ1-2; 7 bases align to TRBD1. The source material was PBMCs. The sequence was collected from a man aged 25-45 years in good health and CMV-seronegative. The CDR3 coding sequence is TGTGCCAGCAGACTCGGGACAGCTGATGGCTACACCTTC. Translation: CASRLGTADGYTF.